Given below is one T cell receptor (beta chain) in context. Its target antigen remains unknown. Base qualities are not recorded, but no much larger clone differs from it by a single base. For sequencing of the TCRbeta CDR3 region, genomic DNA was extracted from the sorted cells. The immunoSEQ Assay was used to sequence the TCRbeta CDR3 regions. As stored in TCRdb, this immuneACCESS dataset retains in-frame rearrangements with V and J assigned. A fraction of the clones does not appear; measured against another copy, unresolved V genes explain less than half of the discrepancy, and the remainder lacks a known reason. For this sample there are about 28,000 clones; around four fifths appear just once. The ten largest clonotypes hold 11% of the sample. Patients with autoimmune disease history or receiving systemic immunosuppression were excluded from the trial. In every dose cohort, peripheral blood was drawn for TCR sequencing at baseline, cycle 4 day 1, and cycle 7 day 1. Samples were obtained from an open-label, multicenter, first-in-human phase I dose-escalation trial of ivuxolimab. Adults with locally advanced or metastatic head and neck squamous cell, hepatocellular, melanoma or renal cell carcinoma were enrolled in the trial. CD4+ and CD8+ T cells were sorted separately from peripheral blood before TCR sequencing.

V loses 6 bases of germline sequence and J loses 2 bases, and the interval between the two ends is 14 bases. The CDR1 and CDR2 encoded by the germline V gene are MRHNA and SNTAGT. From cysteine to phenylalanine, the CDR3 is 14 amino acids long. Kept here is only the CDR3 DNA, which spans 42 bases and is read in frame from base 1. The sample comes from a study of OX40 agonist ivuxolimab in advanced cancers. The study in broad terms: Ivuxolimab was a fully human IgG2 agonistic monoclonal antibody targeting the costimulatory receptor OX40 (CD134). Partial responses were achieved by three dose-escalation patients, of whom one had hepatocellular carcinoma and two had cutaneous melanoma. Intravenous ivuxolimab was administered to patients every 2 weeks at six dose levels: 0.01, 0.1, 0.3, 1.5, 3 and 10 mg/kg. Prior anti-PD-1, anti-PD-L1 or anti-CTLA-4 therapy was permitted, and 35% to 40% of dose-escalation patients had received checkpoint inhibitors. The paper reports the monotherapy dose-escalation portion (N of about 47 patients) of the phase I ivuxolimab trial. Of the approximately 50 dose-escalation patients, hepatocellular carcinoma was present in around 20, melanoma in approximately 15, renal cell carcinoma in 9 and head and neck cancer in 9. A male proportion of roughly 80% and a mean age of 60 years, ranging from about 20 to 79, were recorded for the dose-escalation cohort. The purpose of peripheral TCRbeta sequencing was to test whether ivuxolimab changed TCR sequence diversity and led to clonal T-cell expansion. The full study reports these points: Low levels of normalized T-cell clonal expansion were also seen in some patients who did not respond. The antigen specificity of the peripheral T cells that underwent clonal expansion was not determined. Partial responders in the 0.1-3.0 mg/kg groups had among the lowest normalized peripheral clonal expansion, especially among CD8+ T cells. At doses from 0.1 to 3.0 mg/kg, clonal expansion was seen in both CD4+ and CD8+ blood T cells between baseline and week 6. On average, CD8+ T cells showed more expanded clones than CD4+ T cells after ivuxolimab.

The chain links TRBV6-4 with TRBJ2-7; TRBD1 is a possible D gene, resting on 6 matching bases. Source: CD4+ or CD8+ T cells sorted from blood, taken in a trial of the OX40 agonist ivuxolimab. The sequence was obtained from an adult with an advanced solid tumor such as melanoma, head and neck, liver or kidney cancer. The DNA reads as follows: TGTGCCAGCAGCCCGGACAGAAATACCTACGAGCAGTACTTC. This gives the protein CASSPDRNTYEQYF.